The 28 T cell receptor beta chains below were found in one sample sequenced in a study of human T cells and chemical hapten exposure. TCRdb ran MiXCR on the RACE reads and lists one entry per CDR3 protein. The data show around 57,000 distinct CDR3 sequences, more than 9.5% seen once. Time point described: patch test 1, 2 weeks after DPC sensitization. Regarding treatment: therapeutic diphenylcyclopropenone sensitization with weekly scalp DPC. Unfractionated whole blood yielded total RNA. The source material was whole blood, sampled in connection with sensitization to the hapten diphenylcyclopropenone (DPC). The receptors come from a woman in her thirties or forties with alopecia areata. Some clones in this sample may be carry-over from other donors' samples.

The chain has TRBV4-3 and TRBJ1-5; possibly TRBD1 for D (5 bases). Trimming left V 0 bases short and J 6 bases short, with 12 bases between. Germline V lookup: CDR1 LGHNA, CDR2 YSLEER. The CDR3 runs 15 residues. CDR3 loop: CASSQDLRVVQPQHF. CDR3 nucleotides: TGCGCCAGCAGCCAAGATCTCAGGGTTGTTCAGCCCCAGCATTTT.

This clonotype was found a few times. This chain connects TRBV3-1 to TRBJ1-1; D is perhaps TRBD1 (5 bases). The CDR3 contains 14 residues. The V end lost 4 bases, the J end lost 6 bases, and 15 bases lay between the germline ends. Germline CDR1 LGHDT, CDR2 YNNKEL (reference sequence). This chain's CDR3 is CASSPGTGVSEAFF. The CDR3 DNA follows: TGTGCCAGCAGCCCCGGGACGGGGGTGTCTGAAGCTTTCTTT.

This clonotype was observed at least ten times. The rearrangement links TRBV30 to TRBJ1-1, with a weak D call TRBD1 (5 bases). The V gene lost 4 bases and the J gene lost 1 base, with 16 bases spanning the gap. Germline assignment: CDR1 GTSNPN and CDR2 SVGIG (reference sequence). The CDR3 consists of 15 residues. In DNA form, the CDR3 reads TGTGCCTGGACATTCGCCGGGCAGGGGAACACTGAAGCTTTCTTT. Residues: CAWTFAGQGNTEAFF.

V and J are TRBV7-9 and TRBJ2-3; D is uncertain. Germline V gene data show CDR1 as SEHNR and CDR2 as FQNEAQ (reference sequence). The CDR3 is made up of 15 amino acids. Trimming left V 5 bases short and J 0 bases short, with 12 bases between. CDR3 sequence (DNA): TGTGCCAGCAGCCCCCCGGGCCGGAGCACAGATACGCAGTATTTT. Amino acids: CASSPPGRSTDTQYF.

This clonotype has a count of ten or more. The chain links TRBV3-1 to TRBJ2-5; D unclear. Germline V gives CDR1 LGHDT, CDR2 YNNKEL (reference sequence). With 0 bases removed from V and 7 bases from J, the gap between germline ends came to 12 bases. This CDR3 has 14 residues. The DNA for the CDR3 is TGTGCCAGCAGCCAAGATCTGGCGGCGTCGACCCAGTACTTC. Amino acids: CASSQDLAASTQYF.

This clonotype was detected a few times. This chain links TRBV20-1 with TRBJ2-3, with 8 bases matching TRBD1. Losses at the gene ends were 0 bases for V and 7 bases for J; bases not matched to a gene: 6. CDR1 and CDR2 from the germline V gene are DFQATT and SNEGSKA (reference sequence). The CDR3 is 14 amino acids. The CDR3 coding sequence is TGCAGTGCTAGAGAACAGGGGGAACATAATACGCAGTATTTT. Amino acid sequence: CSAREQGEHNTQYF.

V is TRBV12-3 or TRBV12-4 and J is TRBJ2-3; D unclear. The V end lost 3 bases, the J end lost 4 bases, and 5 bases lay between the germline ends. The CDR3 is 12 amino acids. CDR3 in amino acids: CASSFAADTQYF. The CDR3 DNA is TGTGCCAGCAGTTTTGCTGCAGATACGCAGTATTTT.

This chain joins TRBV29-1 and TRBJ1-1; D possibly corresponds to TRBD1 (5 bases). The CDR3 runs 13 residues. V shed 3 bases and J shed 0 bases, with 8 bases lying between them. Germline V gene sequence: CDR1 SQVTM, CDR2 ANQGSEA. The CDR3 nucleotides read TGCAGCGTTGAGCGGGGCTTGAACACTGAAGCTTTCTTT. Translating gives CSVERGLNTEAFF.

This clonotype has only a few counts. The chain couples TRBV6-5 to TRBJ2-2; TRBD1 or TRBD2 may be the D gene (5 bases each). Germline V gene lookup returns CDR1 MNHEY and CDR2 SVGAGI. The germline V and J ends were trimmed by 6 bases and 4 bases, with 12 bases remaining between them. This CDR3 region has 14 residues. The CDR3 reads CASRWGKGTGELFF. For the CDR3, the DNA is TGTGCCAGCAGATGGGGGAAGGGCACCGGGGAGCTGTTTTTT.

The chain couples TRBV5-1 to TRBJ2-1, with TRBD2 matching over 8 bases. V shed 0 bases, J shed 4 bases, and the junction held 6 bases outside the gene matches. This CDR3 contains 16 residues. The V gene's germline CDR1 is SGHRS and CDR2 YFSETQ. This CDR3 is CASSLGRLAPYNEQFF. CDR3 coding DNA: TGCGCCAGCAGCTTGGGGCGACTAGCGCCGTACAATGAGCAGTTCTTC.

A remark on this clonotype: One base away lies a much larger clone, so this may be a sequencing read error. The chain has TRBV10-3 and TRBJ2-5; 7 bases agree with TRBD2. This CDR3 is built from 13 residues. Germline loops: CDR1 ENHRY, CDR2 SYGVKD. Unmatched junction bases numbered 5, after V lost 8 bases and J lost 2 bases. CDR3 amino acids: CAIQGTIQETQYF. The CDR3 region has the DNA TGTGCCATCCAAGGGACTATACAAGAGACCCAGTACTTC.

The sample holds many counts of this clonotype. The V and J genes are TRBV12-3 or TRBV12-4 and TRBJ1-6, with 10 bases lining up with TRBD1. The CDR3 extends over 15 amino acids. The ends lost 5 bases at V and 4 bases at J; junction bases unmatched: 2. DNA of the CDR3: TGTGCCAGCAGTGGGACAGGGGATTATAATTCACCCCTCCACTTT. Translating gives CASSGTGDYNSPLHF.

This clonotype was picked up many times. The rearrangement uses TRBV7-9 and TRBJ1-1, with D possibly TRBD1 on 5 matching bases. V lost 3 bases, J lost 5 bases, and 13 bases lay in between. The germline CDR1 and CDR2 sequences are SEHNR and FQNEAQ (reference sequence). This CDR3 has 14 residues. This CDR3 reads CASSLRDRGTEAFF. CDR3 coding DNA: TGTGCCAGCAGCTTGAGAGACCGGGGGACTGAAGCTTTCTTT.

The CDR3 sequence is CASSRSRNNEQFF. CDR3 bases: TGTGCCAGCAGCCGTTCCCGCAACAATGAGCAGTTCTTC. The chain couples TRBV5-4 to TRBJ2-1; D is unclear. The CDR3 is made up of 13 amino acids. V dropped 4 bases and J dropped 5 bases, with 10 bases sitting between them. The germline V gene has CDR1 SGHNT and CDR2 YYREEE (reference sequence).

This chain connects TRBV2 to TRBJ1-2, with D perhaps matching TRBD1 (6 bases). Deletions cut 4 bases from V and 4 bases from J, with 13 bases between. This CDR3 region has 14 residues. Germline V gene data show CDR1 as SNHLY and CDR2 as FYNNEI. The CDR3 sequence is CASSVAGRGYGYTF. The CDR3 DNA reads TGTGCCAGCAGTGTGGCCGGCAGGGGCTATGGCTACACCTTC.

The table lists this clonotype with many counts. The genes are TRBV7-8 and TRBJ2-1; D is possibly TRBD2 (5 bases). V was cut by 5 bases and J by 3 bases, with 11 bases left in between. Germline CDR1 SGHVS, CDR2 FQNEAQ. The CDR3 extends over 14 amino acids. CDR3 residues: CASSRTSLYNEQFF. The CDR3 bases are TGTGCCAGCAGCCGTACTAGTCTCTACAATGAGCAGTTCTTC.

The CDR3 spells CASSPSGETQYF. The CDR3 coding sequence is TGTGCCAGCAGTCCGTCCGGTGAGACCCAGTACTTC. The chain carries TRBV6-2 or TRBV6-3 and TRBJ2-5; D ambiguous. CDR1 and CDR2 (germline): MNHEY, SVGEGT. The V end was cut by 5 bases, the J end by 5 bases, with 9 bases between. The CDR3 is made up of 12 amino acids.

This clonotype was seen only a few times. This chain connects TRBV7-9 to TRBJ1-4, with D tentatively TRBD1 (5 bases). There are 15 residues in the CDR3. Germline-derived CDR1 and CDR2 are SEHNR and FQNEAQ (reference sequence). V lost 1 base, J lost 5 bases, and 11 bases lay in between. The CDR3 sequence: CASSLDGGENEKLFF. For the CDR3, the DNA is TGTGCCAGCAGCTTAGATGGGGGAGAGAATGAAAAACTGTTTTTT.

This clonotype was picked up many times. This sequence joins TRBV11-2 and TRBJ2-3; 7 bases map to TRBD1. Per the germline V gene, CDR1 is SGHAT and CDR2 is FQNNGV. Trimming cost V 4 bases and J 0 bases; bases outside gene matches: 10. The CDR3 consists of 17 residues. The CDR3 region has the DNA TGTGCCAGCAGCTCCTCGACCGGGACAGCAAGCACAGATACGCAGTATTTT. Translation gives CASSSSTGTASTDTQYF.

This clonotype was found many times. The rearrangement links TRBV5-5 to TRBJ1-1, with D hard to call. Trimming removed 0 bases from V and 0 bases from J, with 9 bases in between. Germline V gives CDR1 SGHKS, CDR2 YYEKEE (reference sequence). CDR3 length: 15 residues. The CDR3 coding sequence is TGTGCCAGCAGCTTGGACGGACTTATGAACACTGAAGCTTTCTTT. Translation gives CASSLDGLMNTEAFF.

This rearrangement joins TRBV12-3 or TRBV12-4 to TRBJ1-3, with unresolved D. This CDR3 contains 14 residues. The V and J ends lost 6 bases and 3 bases respectively, with 12 bases between them. CDR3 in amino acids: CASSLGMLGNTIYF. CDR3 in DNA: TGTGCCAGCAGCTTGGGGATGCTTGGAAACACCATATATTTT.

Many counts were recorded for this clonotype. The chain recombines TRBV6-2 or TRBV6-3 with TRBJ2-7, with D unclear. CDR3 length equals 14 residues. Between the trimmed V and J ends, which lost 0 bases and 6 bases, there was a span of 12 bases. CDR1 and CDR2 (germline): MNHEY, SVGEGT. The CDR3 sequence: CASSYSKSIPEQYF. DNA for the CDR3: TGTGCCAGCAGTTACTCGAAGTCAATTCCCGAGCAGTACTTC.

This clonotype was seen ten or more times. The chain employs TRBV29-1 and TRBJ1-1, with 9 bases that match TRBD1. Germline V gene data show CDR1 as SQVTM and CDR2 as ANQGSEA. Trimming at V came to 7 bases and at J to 1 base, leaving 4 bases not matched to a gene. This CDR3 has 13 amino acids. CDR3 coding DNA: TGCAGCGGGTGGACAGGGGAGAACACTGAAGCTTTCTTT. The encoded protein is CSGWTGENTEAFF.

In its sample, this clonotype was seen a few times. This sequence joins TRBV5-1 and TRBJ2-1, with 7 bases fitting TRBD2. Trimming removed 4 bases from V and 4 bases from J; junction bases left unmatched: 8. The CDR3 runs 15 residues. Germline V gene sequence: CDR1 SGHRS, CDR2 YFSETQ. The CDR3 DNA is TGCGCCAGCAGCCCTGGGGGAGGGGCTTACAATGAGCAGTTCTTC. Residues: CASSPGGGAYNEQFF.

This clonotype was seen only a few times. This sequence joins TRBV28 and TRBJ2-2, with D possibly matching TRBD2 (6 bases). Germline V gene lookup returns CDR1 MDHEN and CDR2 SYDVKM. The CDR3 length is 13 residues. V lost 6 bases to trimming and J lost 3 bases, with 8 bases between them. The CDR3 nucleotides read TGTGCCAGCAGCTGGAGGGACACCGGGGAGCTGTTTTTT. Translation: CASSWRDTGELFF.

This clonotype showed up just a few times. The chain links TRBV30 to TRBJ2-4; D ambiguous. The CDR3 is made up of 15 amino acids. The V end was cut by 0 bases, the J end by 1 base, with 10 bases between. The germline V gene has CDR1 GTSNPN and CDR2 SVGIG (reference sequence). CDR3 nucleotide sequence: TGTGCCTGGAGTGTAGGCCGTGGGGCCAAAAACATTCAGTACTTC. Translating gives CAWSVGRGAKNIQYF.

This clonotype showed up many times. The rearrangement joins TRBV29-1 to TRBJ1-2; 11 bases agree with TRBD1. The germline V gene has CDR1 SQVTM and CDR2 ANQGSEA. This CDR3 contains 13 residues. Losses at the gene ends were 6 bases for V and 5 bases for J; bases not matched to a gene: 5. The DNA for the CDR3 is TGCAGCGTAACGGACAGGGGGCATTATGGCTACACCTTC. Its protein is CSVTDRGHYGYTF.

The chain is built from TRBV29-1 and TRBJ2-3; TRBD1 or TRBD2 may be the D gene (5 bases each). CDR1 and CDR2 (germline): SQVTM, ANQGSEA. V lost 6 bases to trimming and J lost 13 bases, with 14 bases between them. This CDR3 has 10 amino acids. In nucleotides, the CDR3 is TGCAGCGTGGAGGAGGACAACGAGTATTTT. It encodes CSVEEDNEYF.